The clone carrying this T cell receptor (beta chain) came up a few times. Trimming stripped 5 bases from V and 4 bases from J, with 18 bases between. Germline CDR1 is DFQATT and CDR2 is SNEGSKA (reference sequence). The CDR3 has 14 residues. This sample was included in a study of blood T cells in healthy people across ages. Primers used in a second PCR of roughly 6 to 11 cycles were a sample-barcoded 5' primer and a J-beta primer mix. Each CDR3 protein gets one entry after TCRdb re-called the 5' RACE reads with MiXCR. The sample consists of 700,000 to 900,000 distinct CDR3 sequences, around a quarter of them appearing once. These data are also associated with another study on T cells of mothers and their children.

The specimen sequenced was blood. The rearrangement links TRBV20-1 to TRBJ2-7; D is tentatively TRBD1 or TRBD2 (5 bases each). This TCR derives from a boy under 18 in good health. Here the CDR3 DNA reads TGCAGTGCTCCTTTAATGGGACGGAAATACGAGCAGTACTTC. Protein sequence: CSAPLMGRKYEQYF.